A selection of T cell receptor beta chains follows, all from one sample in a study of CD8+CD57+ T cells in acquired aplastic anemia. TCRdb passed the reads through MiXCR, listing each CDR3 protein once. The sample lists about 160,000 distinct CDR3 sequences; roughly half were seen once. The sequenced sample consisted of sorted CD4+, CD8+, or CD8+CD57+ T cells (not recorded which) from PBMCs. Every receptor here comes from a human donor with aplastic anemia. CDR3s include the opening cysteine and the closing phenylalanine or tryptophan. Each record gives: clone size, V gene, J gene, D gene, CDR3 length, CDR3 DNA, CDR3 protein. D genes are given only for firm matches. Where a row states a size, it is once, few, many or the class of an expanded clone; other rows omit it.

>many|TRBV24-1|TRBJ2-5|.|14
TGTGCCACCTTGTCCCGGGCAGGGGAAGAGACCCAGTACTTC
CATLSRAGEETQYF
>many|TRBV5-5|TRBJ2-2|TRBD2|15
TGTGCCAGCAGCTTGGTACTAGCGGGGATCGGGGAGCTGTTTTTT
CASSLVLAGIGELFF
>.|TRBV19|TRBJ2-5|.|14
TGTGCCAGTAGTATCCGACAGTTACAAGAGACCCAGTACTTC
CASSIRQLQETQYF
>.|TRBV5-1|TRBJ2-3|.|16
TGCGCCAGCAGCTTGGCTGGCAGGGTTTCCACAGATACGCAGTATTTT
CASSLAGRVSTDTQYF
>many|TRBV7-8|TRBJ1-1|.|15
TGTGCCAGCAGCCCAGATGGTGCCAGTCTCGGGAAAGCTTTCTTT
CASSPDGASLGKAFF
>many|TRBV20-1|TRBJ2-3|.|13
TGCAGTGCTAGCGACAGTAGCACAGATACGCAGTATTTT
CSASDSSTDTQYF
>.|TRBV7-6|TRBJ1-2|TRBD1|18
TGTGCCAGCAGCTTAGGGGGGACAGGTGTCCTCGGGTCTTATGGCTACACCTTC
CASSLGGTGVLGSYGYTF
>.|TRBV24-1|TRBJ2-5|TRBD1|15
TGTGCCACCAGTGATTTGCGGACAGGCCAAGAGACCCAGTACTTC
CATSDLRTGQETQYF
>.|TRBV6-1|TRBJ1-5|TRBD1|15
TGTGCCAGCAGTCCTGGGACAGGGGGCTGTCAGCCCCAGCATTTT
CASSPGTGGCQPQHF
>.|TRBV3-1|TRBJ1-3|TRBD1|18
TGTGCCAGCAGCCTACTCCCGGGACAGGGGACCTCTGGAAACACCATATATTTT
CASSLLPGQGTSGNTIYF
>many|TRBV11-2|TRBJ2-1|.|14
TGTGCCAGCAGCTTAGTGGGGTTGACGAATGAGCAGTTCTTC
CASSLVGLTNEQFF
>many|TRBV29-1|TRBJ1-1|TRBD1|12
TGCAGCGCCGGACAGGTGAACACTGAAGCTTTCTTT
CSAGQVNTEAFF
>.|TRBV7-9|TRBJ1-2|.|13
TGTGCCAGCAGTCACGACACGGCGCAAGGCTACACCTTC
CASSHDTAQGYTF
>many|TRBV6-1|TRBJ1-2|TRBD1|18
TGTGCCAGCAGGTTGACAGGACAGGGGTCGCGGGCGTACTATGGCTACACCTTC
CASRLTGQGSRAYYGYTF
>.|TRBV15|TRBJ2-7|TRBD1|14
TGTGCCACCAGCAGAAAGGGACAGGGGGGCGAGCAGTACTTC
CATSRKGQGGEQYF
>many|TRBV7-9|TRBJ1-6|TRBD1|15
TGTGCCAGCAGCCCCGGACAGGGGACTGGGTCACCCCTCCACTTT
CASSPGQGTGSPLHF
>few|TRBV19|TRBJ2-1|.|12
TGTGCCAGTAGTATGTCGGGGAATGAGCAGTTCTTC
CASSMSGNEQFF
>few|TRBV19|TRBJ1-5|.|14
TGTGCCAGTAGTATCAGGGGTAGTCATCAGCCCCAGCATTTT
CASSIRGSHQPQHF
>.|TRBV28|TRBJ2-7|.|15
TGTGCCAGCAGCCTACACGCGGCAGGGTCCTACGAGCAGTACTTC
CASSLHAAGSYEQYF
>many|TRBV11-2|TRBJ2-1|.|17
TGTGCCAGCAGCTCCCCTTTGGGGGATCGATTTGCTGGTGAGCAGTTCTTC
CASSSPLGDRFAGEQFF
>.|TRBV25-1|TRBJ2-3|.|15
TGTGCCAGCAGTGAAGGAGGTGACTACACAGATACGCAGTATTTT
CASSEGGDYTDTQYF
>many|TRBV24-1|TRBJ2-2|.|15
TGTGCCACCAGTAGTGACAGGACGATTGCCGGGGAGCTGTTTTTT
CATSSDRTIAGELFF
>.|TRBV7-9|TRBJ2-5|.|13
TGTGCCAGCAGCTTTGACCAGAAAGAGACCCAGTACTTC
CASSFDQKETQYF
>many|TRBV20-1|TRBJ2-7|.|13
TGCAGTGCCCCGACAGGCCTCTCCTACGAGCAGTACTTC
CSAPTGLSYEQYF
>.|TRBV2|TRBJ2-3|.|12
TGTGCCAGCAGGGCTGACACAGATACGCAGTATTTT
CASRADTDTQYF
>.|TRBV15|TRBJ1-2|.|14
TGTGCCACCAGCAGCACCGCCTCAGGTGGTGGCTACACCTTC
CATSSTASGGGYTF
>.|TRBV29-1|TRBJ1-2|.|11
TGCAGCGCCAAGGATGGCTATGGCTACACCTTC
CSAKDGYGYTF
>few|TRBV5-6|TRBJ1-2|.|13
TGTGCCAGCAGCCCCCAGCGGGGCTATGGCTACACCTTC
CASSPQRGYGYTF
>.|TRBV29-1|TRBJ2-6|.|11
.
CSVGTGNTEAF
>many|TRBV12-3/TRBV12-4|TRBJ1-3|.|13
TGTGCCAGCAAGGAAGGGGTTGGAAACACCATATATTTT
CASKEGVGNTIYF
>.|TRBV10-3|TRBJ2-7|TRBD2|16
TGTGCCATCAGCGGGACTAGCGGGGGGACGTCCTACGAGCAGTACTTC
CAISGTSGGTSYEQYF
>many|TRBV29-1|TRBJ1-2|TRBD1|13
TGCAGCTTATCTCAGGGGGCGGGCTGTGGCTACACCTTC
CSLSQGAGCGYTF